The clone carrying this T cell receptor (beta chain) has at least ten counts. CDR3 length equals 12 residues. Per germline, CDR1 SGHTA and CDR2 FQGNSA. Trimming pared 3 bases from V and 7 bases from J, leaving 6 bases between. The data originate from a study of CD8 T cells in ankylosing spondylitis. Library preparation for TCR beta used quantitative 5'-RACE with molecular barcodes. TCRdb reprocessed the 5' RACE reads via MiXCR and lists one record per CDR3 protein. The data hold about 240,000 distinct CDR3 sequences, with 8% to 10% observed a single time. The sample comprised blood, either unsorted or a sorted T cell fraction (not recorded which). The gene calls are TRBV7-2 and TRBJ2-2; D gene ambiguous. The TCR comes from a female donor with ankylosing spondylitis or in good health (not recorded which). The chain's CDR3 is CASSFEVGELFF. CDR3 bases: TGTGCCAGCAGCTTCGAGGTCGGGGAGCTGTTTTTT.